The 9 T cell receptor beta chains below come from one sample, sequenced in a study of early T cells in non-severe SARS-CoV-2 infection. A single record per CDR3 protein comes from TCRdb applying MiXCR to the 5' RACE reads. In the table there are more than 20,000 distinct CDR3 sequences, around 4% of which are singletons. The sequencing sample was made of whole blood. All receptors come from an adult who was a healthcare worker with PCR-confirmed SARS-CoV-2 infection or an uninfected control (not recorded which).

In its sample, this clonotype was seen a few times. V usage is TRBV20-1 and J usage is TRBJ1-4; D is uncertain. The CDR3 extends over 13 amino acids. The ends were cut back, 3 bases at V and 1 base at J, with 6 bases in the middle. Per the germline V gene, CDR1 is DFQATT and CDR2 is SNEGSKA (reference sequence). The CDR3 here is CSASHGTNEKLFF. CDR3 sequence (DNA): TGCAGTGCTAGTCACGGAACTAATGAAAAACTGTTTTTT.

In this sample, this clonotype turned up a few times. The junction does not match germline at one end; this may be a read error. J is TRBJ1-1 and V is TRBV7-9, with D tentatively TRBD1 (5 bases). The germline gives CDR1 SEHNR, CDR2 FQNEAQ (reference sequence). This CDR3 is built from 14 residues. The CDR3: CASSLGLGPETASF. The CDR3 nucleotides are TGTGCCAGCAGCTTAGGCTTAGGCCCCGAGACAGCCTCCTTT.

The chain joins TRBV19 to TRBJ2-2; 9 bases map to TRBD2. Germline assignment: CDR1 LNHDA and CDR2 SQIVND (reference sequence). This CDR3 region has 16 residues. The V segment lost 2 bases and the J segment 4 bases; nucleotides outside the gene matches: 5. CDR3: CASSIKRGAATGELFF. The CDR3 nucleotides read TGTGCCAGTAGTATAAAGCGGGGGGCTGCCACCGGGGAGCTGTTTTTT. The full variable domain, completed using reference TRBV19 and TRBJ2-2, is DGGITQSPKYLFRKEGQNVTLSCEQNLNHDAMYWYRQDPGQGLRLIYYSQIVNDFQKGDIAEGYSVSREKKESFPLTVTSAQKNPTAFYLCASSIKRGAATGELFFGEGSRLTVL.

This clonotype was detected a few times. This chain joins TRBV6-2 or TRBV6-3 and TRBJ1-2; the match to TRBD1 covers 8 bases. The germline gives CDR1 MNHEY, CDR2 SVGEGT. This CDR3 is 15 amino acids long. Trimming at V came to 6 bases and at J to 1 base, leaving 7 bases not matched to a gene. The CDR3 loop reads CASSLSGQVNYGYTF. CDR3 sequence (DNA): TGTGCCAGCAGCCTTTCGGGACAGGTTAACTATGGCTACACCTTC.

This clonotype has ten or more counts. The rearrangement links TRBV10-3 to TRBJ2-3, with 7 bases matching TRBD2. This CDR3 region has 13 residues. Germline V gene sequence: CDR1 ENHRY, CDR2 SYGVKD. The V segment lost 11 bases and the J segment 5 bases; nucleotides outside the gene matches: 10. CDR3: CAVWISGEDTQYF. CDR3 sequence (DNA): TGTGCCGTCTGGATAAGCGGGGAAGATACGCAGTATTTT.

This clonotype was picked up many times. This sequence joins TRBV30 and TRBJ1-6; D may be TRBD1 (5 bases). With 7 bases removed from V and 0 bases from J, the gap between germline ends came to 7 bases. CDR3 length: 13 amino acids. The germline V gene encodes CDR1 GTSNPN and CDR2 SVGIG (reference sequence). The DNA of the CDR3 is TGTGCCTACAGGAGCTCCTATAATTCACCCCTCCACTTT. It is translated as CAYRSSYNSPLHF.

This clonotype was seen at least ten times. This rearrangement joins TRBV7-9 to TRBJ1-4; 7 nucleotides line up with TRBD1. V was clipped by 1 base and J by 5 bases; unmatched bases: 4. Germline V gives CDR1 SEHNR, CDR2 FQNEAQ (reference sequence). The length of the CDR3 is 15 residues. The CDR3 DNA reads TGTGCCAGCAGCTTAGGTGACAGGGACAATGAAAAACTGTTTTTT. Residues: CASSLGDRDNEKLFF.

This clonotype was seen many times. CDR3 bases: TGTGCCTGGAGCGCAACCGGGGCATATGGCTACACCTTC. The encoded protein is CAWSATGAYGYTF. The rearrangement joins TRBV30 to TRBJ1-2; D perhaps matches TRBD1 (5 bases). V lost 3 bases, J lost 5 bases, and 13 bases lay in between. Germline CDR1 is GTSNPN and CDR2 is SVGIG (reference sequence). CDR3 length: 13 residues.

This clonotype appeared many times. This rearrangement joins TRBV7-2 to TRBJ2-1, with 10 bases that match TRBD2. The CDR3 covers 15 residues. V lost 2 bases and J lost 4; bases outside the gene matches: 2. CDR1 and CDR2 (germline): SGHTA, FQGNSA. CDR3: CASSLSGGAYNEQFF. The CDR3 DNA follows: TGTGCCAGCAGCTTAAGCGGGGGGGCGTACAATGAGCAGTTCTTC.